Following are 17 T cell receptor beta chains from one sample sequenced in a study of T cells in Graves' hyperthyroidism and ophthalmopathy. It was RNA transcripts that yielded the amplified TCR beta CDR3 regions. Initially, a first-round RT-PCR of the TCR CDR3 employed the HTBI primer set. TCRdb reprocessed the multiplex PCR reads with MiXCR, giving one entry per CDR3 protein. The top ten clones hold approximately 8.7% of a sample with 800,000 or so distinct CDR3 sequences, around 39% of them seen once. The sequenced sample consisted of blood. These receptors were obtained from a man younger than 30 with Graves' hyperthyroidism.

The chain has TRBV25-1 and TRBJ2-7, with 8 nucleotides matching TRBD1. Germline assignment: CDR1 MGHDK and CDR2 SYGVNS. V gave up 6 bases and J gave up 5 bases; unmatched junction bases: 3. CDR3 length: 12 residues. In nucleotides, the CDR3 is TGTGCCAGCAGACCGACAGGGGACGAGCAGTACTTC. Translated, it gives CASRPTGDEQYF.

This clonotype was seen many times. The chain has TRBV20-1 and TRBJ1-1; D gene ambiguous. Trimming shortened V by 0 bases and J by 6 bases, and 8 bases separated the two germline ends. CDR1 and CDR2 from the germline V gene are DFQATT and SNEGSKA (reference sequence). The CDR3 has 12 residues. The CDR3 region is CSARDSTAEAFF. CDR3 bases: TGCAGTGCTAGAGACAGTACCGCTGAAGCTTTCTTT.

This clonotype was seen more than once but under ten times. DNA for the CDR3: TGCGCCAGCAGCTCGGGGATCCCGGGACAGGGGACTGGCTACACCTTC. Translation gives CASSSGIPGQGTGYTF. V gene TRBV5-1 combines with J gene TRBJ1-2; 10 positions agree with TRBD1. The CDR3 loop spans 16 amino acids. Germline V lookup: CDR1 SGHRS, CDR2 YFSETQ. With V trimmed by 3 bases and J by 7 bases, 12 bases remained unmatched.

The chain employs TRBV2 and TRBJ2-7; D possibly corresponds to TRBD1 (6 bases). Per germline, CDR1 SNHLY and CDR2 FYNNEI. The CDR3 extends over 16 amino acids. V lost 0 bases and J lost 0, with 12 bases in between. The CDR3 coding sequence is TGTGCCAGCAGTGAAGCGTTCACAGGGCTCTCCTACGAGCAGTACTTC. This translates into CASSEAFTGLSYEQYF.

The rearrangement links TRBV7-3 to TRBJ2-7; tentatively, D is TRBD2 (7 bases). CDR1 is SGHTA and CDR2 is FQGTGA in the germline V gene. The CDR3 extends over 13 amino acids. The V end was cut by 3 bases, the J end by 7 bases, with 13 bases between. The CDR3 here is CASSFGGRGEQYF. The CDR3 DNA reads TGTGCCAGCAGCTTCGGGGGGCGCGGGGAGCAGTACTTC.

The chain carries TRBV10-3 and TRBJ1-1; TRBD1 might be the D (6 bases). Looked up from germline, CDR1 is ENHRY and CDR2 is SYGVKD. CDR3 length: 12 residues. CDR3 in amino acids: CARTEGDTEAFF. CDR3 nucleotides: TGTGCTAGGACAGAAGGGGACACTGAAGCTTTCTTT.

This clonotype was seen only a few times. The V call is TRBV4-3, the J call TRBJ1-1; 9 bases match TRBD1. Germline V gives CDR1 LGHNA, CDR2 YSLEER. The CDR3 extends over 14 amino acids. The V and J ends lost 3 bases and 7 bases, in that order; junction bases with no gene match: 6. In DNA, the CDR3 is TGCGCCAGCAGCCATGTTGGGACAGGGATTGAAGCTTTCTTT. Encoded protein: CASSHVGTGIEAFF.

This clonotype was seen ten or more times. The chain is built from TRBV29-1 and TRBJ1-1; D is undetermined. Germline values: CDR1 SQVTM, CDR2 ANQGSEA. The CDR3 sequence is 14 residues long. The V and J ends lost 3 bases and 2 bases respectively, with 13 bases between them. The CDR3 reads CSVERDWINTEAFF. The CDR3 DNA reads as TGCAGCGTTGAGCGGGATTGGATAAACACTGAAGCTTTCTTT.

The chain combines TRBV12-3 or TRBV12-4 with TRBJ2-7; TRBD1 is a possible D gene (6 bases). Trimming removed 7 bases at V and 4 bases at J, with 14 bases between. This CDR3 region has 13 residues. The CDR3 here is CASNTGIQYEQYF. In DNA form, the CDR3 reads TGTGCCAGCAACACAGGGATTCAGTACGAGCAGTACTTC.

Many counts were recorded for this clonotype. The chain has TRBV7-9 and TRBJ1-2; TRBD1 is a possible D gene (5 bases). Germline CDR1 reads SEHNR; CDR2 reads FQNEAQ (reference sequence). The CDR3 sequence is 12 residues long. Trimming stripped 3 bases from V and 8 bases from J, with 10 bases between. The CDR3 DNA sequence: TGTGCCAGCAGCTTCGGGGGAAAAGGCTACACCTTC. This gives the protein CASSFGGKGYTF.

This clonotype was recorded a few times. The CDR3 DNA reads TGTGCCAGCAGAAACAGGGGGCTTTCCCCCACTGAAGCTTTCTTT. This codes for CASRNRGLSPTEAFF. This chain joins TRBV2 and TRBJ1-1, with 9 bases identical to TRBD1. The trim removed 6 bases at V and 4 bases at J, leaving 9 bases unmatched. The V gene's germline CDR1 is SNHLY and CDR2 FYNNEI. This CDR3 spans 15 amino acids. Full variable domain (remainder filled in from reference TRBV2 and TRBJ1-1): EPEVTQTPSHQVTQMGQEVILRCVPISNHLYFYWYRQILGQKVEFLVSFYNNEISEKSEIFDDQFSVERPDGSNFTLKIRSTKLEDSAMYFCASRNRGLSPTEAFFGQGTRLTVV.

This clonotype came up a few times. The genes are TRBV7-2 and TRBJ1-1, with 10 bases lining up with TRBD1. CDR1 and CDR2 from the germline V gene are SGHTA and FQGNSA. The CDR3 extends over 16 amino acids. The V and J ends lost 3 bases and 2 bases, in that order; junction bases with no gene match: 6. CDR3 sequence (DNA): TGTGCCAGCAGCTTCCAGGGGACAGGGGTAAACACTGAAGCTTTCTTT. Protein: CASSFQGTGVNTEAFF.

This clonotype appeared many times. CDR3 sequence reads: CSVTVAGGSYEQYF. CDR3 nucleotides: TGCAGCGTTACCGTAGCGGGAGGGTCCTACGAGCAGTACTTC. This chain joins TRBV29-1 and TRBJ2-7; 11 nucleotides align to TRBD2. The germline gives CDR1 SQVTM, CDR2 ANQGSEA. After removal of 5 bases from V and 1 base from J, the junction contained 4 bases not matched to a gene. The CDR3 consists of 14 residues.

This chain links TRBV5-6 with TRBJ1-6, with D tentatively TRBD1 (6 bases). The CDR3 extends over 16 amino acids. Germline V gene sequence: CDR1 SGHDT, CDR2 YYEEEE. Trimming removed 4 bases at V and 7 bases at J, with 18 bases between. The CDR3 is CASSPRRGSGNSPLHF. CDR3 DNA sequence: TGTGCCAGCAGCCCGCGTAGGGGGTCGGGAAATTCACCCCTCCACTTT.

As concerns this clonotype: This may be a read error, as it is one base from a much larger clone. Since no conserved phenylalanine or tryptophan closes the CDR3, a read error is the likely cause. This chain connects TRBV19 to TRBJ2-7; 7 bases are a match to TRBD2. The CDR3 loop spans 13 amino acids. Germline trimming cut 6 bases from V and 4 bases from J; bases unmatched to any gene: 6. Germline loops: CDR1 LNHDA, CDR2 SQIVND (reference sequence). The CDR3 here is CASSSWEGYEQYL. The CDR3 coding sequence is TGTGCCAGTAGCAGTTGGGAGGGATACGAGCAGTACCTC.

This clonotype was seen ten or more times. The chain uses TRBV2 and TRBJ2-5; TRBD2 agrees at 7 bases. CDR1 is SNHLY and CDR2 is FYNNEI in the germline V gene. The CDR3 is made up of 14 amino acids. V was clipped by 4 bases and J by 5 bases; unmatched bases: 7. CDR3 coding DNA: TGTGCCAGCAGTGGGCAGACTAGCCCGGAGACCCAGTACTTC. It specifies CASSGQTSPETQYF.

This clonotype was recorded once. The V call is TRBV29-1, the J call TRBJ1-4; D unresolved. CDR3 size: 13 residues. The germline V and J ends were trimmed by 3 bases and 4 bases, with 9 bases remaining between them. Germline V gene data show CDR1 as SQVTM and CDR2 as ANQGSEA. CDR3 DNA: TGCAGCGTTGATGCGGAAATTAATGAAAAACTGTTTTTT. It specifies CSVDAEINEKLFF.